The T cell receptor (beta chain) described here comes from a study of T cells in Graves' hyperthyroidism and ophthalmopathy. Broader study findings: Blood also contained most expanded thyroid clonotypes above 0.001. Ophthalmopathy got predicted by the model a median approximately six months before its onset.

The investigators amplified TCR beta CDR3 regions from RNA transcripts. In the first-round RT-PCR of the TCR CDR3, the HTBI primer set was used. TCRdb independently ran MiXCR on the multiplex PCR reads; one entry per CDR3 protein. The sample has about 640,000 distinct CDR3 sequences, 14% seen once; the top ten hold 9.5% to 15%. The authors obtained PBMCs from 10 ml of fresh peripheral blood. About this clonotype itself: What it recognizes is unknown.

Sample: blood. The sequence was collected from a woman between 45 and 65 years old with Graves' ophthalmopathy.

The DNA for the CDR3 is TGTGCCAGCAGCTCACTCTCCGGGACACTGAACACTGAAGCTTTCTTT. Protein sequence: CASSSLSGTLNTEAFF. This chain connects TRBV7-2 to TRBJ1-1, with a tentative D call TRBD1 (6 bases). The V end was cut by 4 bases, the J end by 0 bases, with 15 bases between. Germline CDR1 SGHTA, CDR2 FQGNSA. The CDR3 sequence is 16 residues long.